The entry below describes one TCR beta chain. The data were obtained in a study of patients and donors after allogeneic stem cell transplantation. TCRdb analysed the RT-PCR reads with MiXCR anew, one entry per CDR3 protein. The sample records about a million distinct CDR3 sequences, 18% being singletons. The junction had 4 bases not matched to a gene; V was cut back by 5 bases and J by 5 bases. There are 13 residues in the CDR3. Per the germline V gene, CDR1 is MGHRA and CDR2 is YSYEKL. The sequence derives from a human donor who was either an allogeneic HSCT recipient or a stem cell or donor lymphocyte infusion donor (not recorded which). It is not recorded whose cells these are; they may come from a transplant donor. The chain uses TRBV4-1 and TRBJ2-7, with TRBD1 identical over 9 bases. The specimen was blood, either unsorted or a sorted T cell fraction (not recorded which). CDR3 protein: CASSWDRADEQYF. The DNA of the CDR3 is TGCGCCAGCAGCTGGGACAGGGCCGACGAGCAGTACTTC.